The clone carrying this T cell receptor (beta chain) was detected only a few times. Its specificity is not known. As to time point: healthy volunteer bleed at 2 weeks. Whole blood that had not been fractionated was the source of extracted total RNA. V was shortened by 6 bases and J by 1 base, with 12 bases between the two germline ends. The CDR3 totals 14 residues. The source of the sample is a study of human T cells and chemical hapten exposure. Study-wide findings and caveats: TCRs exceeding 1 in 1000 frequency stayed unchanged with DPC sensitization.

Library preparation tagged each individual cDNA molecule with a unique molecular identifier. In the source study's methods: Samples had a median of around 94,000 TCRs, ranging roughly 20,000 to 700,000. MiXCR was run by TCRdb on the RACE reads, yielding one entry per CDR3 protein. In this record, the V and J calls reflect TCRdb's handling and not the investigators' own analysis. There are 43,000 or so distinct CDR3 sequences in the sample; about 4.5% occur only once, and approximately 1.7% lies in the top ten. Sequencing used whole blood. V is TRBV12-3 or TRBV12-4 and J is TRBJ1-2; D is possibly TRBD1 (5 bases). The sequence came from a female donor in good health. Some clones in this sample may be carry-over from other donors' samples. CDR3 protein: CASSLGRLNYGYTF. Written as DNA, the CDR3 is TGTGCCAGCAGCTTGGGACGGCTTAACTATGGCTACACCTTC.